This TCR beta chain is from a study of blood T cell repertoires in COVID-19. Under the authors' procedure: Reference gene primer amplification yielded estimated nucleated cell counts. The protocol was immunoSEQ multiplex PCR, while the TCRdb copy is restricted to in-frame clones and leaves out a portion. V and J calls and clone size come straight from that table; D and trimming were deduced from the DNA. Of under 250,000 clones detected, about 91% appear once; the ten largest clones hold more than 1.2%. Only one count was recorded for this clone. The CDR3 loop spans 16 amino acids. J lost 5 bases, V lost 5 bases, and 14 bases had no gene match. Germline loops: CDR1 SGHTA, CDR2 FQGTGA.

The TCR comes from an elderly man with acute or convalescent COVID-19. The chain employs TRBV7-3 and TRBJ1-2; 7 bases are shared with TRBD1. The sequenced sample consisted of peripheral blood. CDR3 region: CASSRFPHPGGYGYTF. DNA for the CDR3: TGTGCCAGCAGCCGATTCCCACATCCAGGGGGATATGGCTACACCTTC. Full variable domain (missing parts from reference TRBV7-3 and TRBJ1-2): GAGVSQTPSNKVTEKGKYVELRCDPISGHTALYWYRQSLGQGPEFLIYFQGTGAADDSGLPNDRFFAVRPEGSVSTLKIQRTERGDSAVYLCASSRFPHPGGYGYTFGSGTRLTVV.